This TCR beta chain was sequenced during a study of T-cell memory formation after mild COVID-19 (dated by TCRdb to the early 2020s). Describing the broader study: TCR sequence clusters from the two donors were largely donor specific. Two young, previously healthy adult volunteers made up the cohort, one male and one female. In a couple of donors, T-cell clones that expanded and contracted after mild COVID-19 were tracked by sequencing TCRalpha and TCRbeta repertoires over time.

The data were produced on an Illumina NovaSeq 6000. TCRalpha and TCRbeta cDNA libraries were constructed by 5'RACE with constant-segment primers, with sample barcodes and unique molecular identifiers being introduced. Trizol reagent was used to extract RNA from every sample. Libraries were amplified in two PCR steps, with a second sample barcode and Illumina TruSeq adapters added in the second step. The libraries were sequenced on an Illumina NovaSeq using 2 x 150 bp paired-end reads. As for how the authors treated the data: The reads were demultiplexed and collapsed into UMI-guided consensus sequences using migec v1.2.7. Using mixcr v2.1.11, UMI consensuses were aligned to TRA and TRB V and J templates and then assembled into clonotypes. Expanded or contracted clonotypes were those called significant by both edgeR and NoisET, with noise models trained on biological replicates. For edgeR calls, the thresholds were a false discovery rate-adjusted p below 0.01 and a log2 fold-change of 1. PCA with hierarchical clustering of max-normalized trajectories of the 1000 most abundant clonotypes was used as exploratory dynamics analysis. Separately sequenced CD4+ and CD8+ repertoires were used to assign the CD4 or CD8 phenotype of responding clones. Using fastp at Q25 and MiXCR, TCRdb reprocessed the public reads and kept productive beta chains. Records with the same CDR3 protein are collapsed into one entry carrying the most frequent genes and DNA. TCRdb, not the authors, supplied the V and J calls. This sample gives hundreds of thousands of distinct CDR3 sequences in total; around 28% of them show up just once. Approximately 12% of the sample goes to the ten largest clones.

Ficoll-Paque density gradient centrifugation was used to isolate PBMCs. What the authors observed across the whole study: Contracting CD4+ clones turned up mainly in the CM and EM memory subsets, whereas EMRA was where CD8+ clones were enriched. Balanced CD4/CD8 phenotypes were observed for clones contracting from day 15 to 85, whereas a bias towards CD4+ was observed for a second wave of clones expanding from day 15 to 37. Some responding clones were detected in pre-infection memory, suggesting pre-existing cross-reactive memory T cells joined the SARS-CoV-2 response. The second-wave clones that peaked on day 37 were not confirmed to be SARS-CoV-2 specific. Only two mild cases were covered by the study, and larger cohorts that include severe cases with pre-infection samples were considered necessary.

About this clonotype itself: The target of this receptor is not known. No much larger clone exists at a distance of one base, and base qualities are not known.

This receptor was identified in an adult woman who had mild COVID-19 (a few samples of this study predate the infection). The sample titles of this study are shuffled in the database, so cell type and time point are left out; the donor was told from shared clones. Sequenced input: PBMCs or a T cell subset sorted from them (not recorded which).

The sequenced DNA is TGTGCCTGGAGTGCACAGGGGCTCTCTGGAAACACCATATATTTT. It translates as CAWSAQGLSGNTIYF. The rearrangement joined TRBV30 to TRBJ1-3; the junction holds 7 bases that match TRBD1. The germline V gene (reference sequence) gives CDR1 as GTSNPN and CDR2 as SVGIG. Here V drops 1 base and J drops 0 bases, and the junction holds 3 bases not matched to any gene. The CDR3 goes from the cysteine to the phenylalanine over 15 residues. Only the CDR3 portion is preserved as DNA: 45 bases, with reading frame beginning at the first base.